The T cell receptor (beta chain) under discussion was sequenced for a study of post-analysis software for immune sequencing data. Across the study: The disease courses covered relapsing-remitting, secondary progressive and progressive-relapsing multiple sclerosis.

V was clipped by 1 base and J by 4 bases, with 7 bases between them. The CDR3 extends over 13 amino acids. The study, taken as a whole, reports: Five or six TRBV segments, TRBV5-6, TRBV5-1 and TRBV20-1 among them, were found more frequent in patients than controls. Multiple sclerosis patients had significantly lower normalized Chao1 diversity than controls.

On this clonotype itself: What it recognizes is unknown.

Incorporated into the TCR beta cDNA libraries were unique molecular identifiers, which served to reduce PCR and sequencing biases. TCRdb re-analysed the PCR reads in MiXCR, keeping a single row per CDR3 protein. Of about 680,000 distinct CDR3 sequences listed, more than 50% are singletons. The specimen was blood. The TCR originated in a girl under 10 years old with multiple sclerosis. The chain links TRBV12-3 or TRBV12-4 to TRBJ1-2; no clear D. This CDR3 reads CASSLGFGYGYTF. CDR3 nucleotides: TGTGCCAGCAGTTTAGGCTTTGGCTATGGCTACACCTTC.